A single sample is the source of the 14 T cell receptor beta chains below, sequenced in a study of cytomegalovirus exposure and HLA in healthy donors. 60 Vbeta and 13 Jbeta primers were used in PCR. Here immunoSEQ multiplex PCR was the method, and the copy in TCRdb shows in-frame clones only, minus some. Here the sample spans 150,000 to 200,000 clones, 80% being singletons. The sequenced sample was PBMCs. All receptors derive from a man aged 25-45 years in good health and CMV-seronegative.

The chain employs TRBV13 and TRBJ2-5; 8 bases map to TRBD1. With the DNA end fitting TRBJ2-7 better, the J assignment may be wrong. CDR3 size: 14 residues. The germline gives CDR1 PRHDT, CDR2 FYEKMQ (reference sequence). The CDR3 DNA reads as TGTGCCAGCAGCGACAGGGGAAGCTCCTACGAGCAGTACTTC. This translates into CASSDRGSSYEQYF.

This chain joins TRBV5-1 and TRBJ1-1, with D tentatively TRBD1 (5 bases). V shed 3 bases and J shed 0 bases, with 15 bases lying between them. Germline V lookup: CDR1 SGHRS, CDR2 YFSETQ. This CDR3 region has 16 residues. DNA of the CDR3: TGCGCCAGCAGCTGGAAAGGGGAAGACTTGAACACTGAAGCTTTCTTT. Protein: CASSWKGEDLNTEAFF.

The chain joins TRBV9 to TRBJ1-2; 8 bases agree with TRBD1. Trimming at V came to 2 bases and at J to 7 bases, leaving 4 bases not matched to a gene. CDR3 size: 13 residues. Looked up from germline, CDR1 is SGDLS and CDR2 is YYNGEE. CDR3 protein: CASSVLQGGGYTF. CDR3 in DNA: TGTGCCAGCAGCGTTCTACAGGGGGGTGGCTACACCTTC.

This clone has more than one count but fewer than ten. This chain uses TRBV2 with TRBJ2-1, with D maybe TRBD2 (5 bases). The CDR3 is 13 residues long. V was pared by 4 bases and J by 4 bases, with 8 bases between. Germline-derived CDR1 and CDR2 are SNHLY and FYNNEI. In nucleotides, the CDR3 is TGTGCCAGCAGTGTTCCGGGGTACAATGAGCAGTTCTTC. It yields the protein CASSVPGYNEQFF.

In DNA, the CDR3 is TGCGCCAGCAGCGCTCCCCGACTAGCGGTATACAATGAGCAGTTCTTC. This sequence encodes CASSAPRLAVYNEQFF. The rearrangement joins TRBV5-1 to TRBJ2-1; 9 nucleotides agree with TRBD2. This CDR3 has 16 amino acids. CDR1 and CDR2 from the germline V gene are SGHRS and YFSETQ. Trimming at V came to 4 bases and at J to 4 bases, leaving 9 bases not matched to a gene.

Details on this clone: One junction end does not reproduce the germline sequence, and a read error may be involved. J is TRBJ1-1 and V is TRBV10-3, with 9 nucleotides matching TRBD1. Germline assignment: CDR1 ENHRY and CDR2 SYGVKD. This CDR3 has 14 amino acids. The CDR3 protein is CAVSSGQGISGAFF. The CDR3 bases are TGTGCCGTCAGTTCCGGACAGGGGATAAGTGGAGCTTTCTTT.

This clone turned up a few times. The V and J genes are TRBV15 and TRBJ2-1, with TRBD1 matching 7 bases. Germline V gene sequence: CDR1 LNHNV, CDR2 YYDKDF (reference sequence). V gave up 3 bases and J gave up 8 bases; unmatched junction bases: 10. The CDR3 is made up of 15 amino acids. CDR3 sequence: CATSREEGGGDEQFF. The CDR3 DNA reads as TGTGCCACCAGCAGGGAGGAAGGGGGCGGCGATGAGCAGTTCTTC.

The V gene is TRBV5-1, the J gene TRBJ2-2; 11 bases match TRBD2. CDR1 and CDR2 from the germline V gene are SGHRS and YFSETQ. The CDR3 extends over 16 amino acids. With 0 bases clipped from V and 5 bases from J, the junction kept 3 bases outside the gene matches. The DNA for the CDR3 is TGCGCCAGCAGCTTGGTGGGACTAGCGGAGACCGGGGAGCTGTTTTTT. It yields the protein CASSLVGLAETGELFF.

This chain uses TRBV28 with TRBJ1-1; D is unclear. The CDR3 covers 12 residues. The ends were cut back, 2 bases at V and 10 bases at J, with 11 bases in the middle. Germline loops: CDR1 MDHEN, CDR2 SYDVKM. CDR3 loop: CASSLTSGGAFF. CDR3 DNA: TGTGCCAGCAGTTTAACCTCGGGAGGAGCTTTCTTT.

This clone was found once. J is TRBJ1-2 and V is TRBV6-1, with a weak D call TRBD1 (6 bases). The germline gives CDR1 MNHNS, CDR2 SASEGT. V shed 0 bases and J shed 8 bases, with 13 bases lying between them. The CDR3 consists of 14 residues. The CDR3 nucleotides read TGTGCCAGCAGTGAAGCGAGAACAGGGAGAGGCTACACCTTC. This sequence encodes CASSEARTGRGYTF.

CDR3 nucleotide sequence: TGCGCCAGCAGCCAAGTATGGGCTAGCAATCAGCCCCAGCATTTT. Translation: CASSQVWASNQPQHF. The chain has TRBV4-3 and TRBJ1-5, with no clear D. V lost 1 base and J 0 bases, leaving 7 bases between the germline ends. CDR1 and CDR2 (germline): LGHNA, YSLEER. This CDR3 has 15 amino acids.

Here the CDR3 DNA reads TGTGCCAGTAGTATAGGGAAGACAGGTACACACAATCAGCCCCAGCATTTT. Its translation is CASSIGKTGTHNQPQHF. This chain connects TRBV19 to TRBJ1-5, with D tentatively TRBD1 (6 bases). The CDR3 runs 17 residues. V was trimmed by 1 base and J by 3 bases, leaving 16 bases between them. Germline loops: CDR1 LNHDA, CDR2 SQIVND (reference sequence).

The table lists this clone with a few counts. This sequence joins TRBV5-4 and TRBJ2-5; the D is unclear. Germline lookup yields CDR1 SGHNT and CDR2 YYREEE (reference sequence). There are 13 residues in the CDR3. Trimming stripped 1 base from V and 1 base from J, with 5 bases between. CDR3 bases: TGTGCCAGCAGCTTGTACTTCCAAGAGACCCAGTACTTC. Its translation: CASSLYFQETQYF.

The chain links TRBV27 to TRBJ2-1; 7 bases fit TRBD2. The CDR3 contains 16 residues. Unmatched junction bases numbered 7, after V lost 5 bases and J lost 0 bases. The V gene's germline CDR1 is MNHEY and CDR2 SMNVEV (reference sequence). This CDR3 reads CASSTKAGPSYNEQFF. In DNA, the CDR3 is TGTGCCAGCAGTACAAAAGCGGGACCCTCCTACAATGAGCAGTTCTTC.